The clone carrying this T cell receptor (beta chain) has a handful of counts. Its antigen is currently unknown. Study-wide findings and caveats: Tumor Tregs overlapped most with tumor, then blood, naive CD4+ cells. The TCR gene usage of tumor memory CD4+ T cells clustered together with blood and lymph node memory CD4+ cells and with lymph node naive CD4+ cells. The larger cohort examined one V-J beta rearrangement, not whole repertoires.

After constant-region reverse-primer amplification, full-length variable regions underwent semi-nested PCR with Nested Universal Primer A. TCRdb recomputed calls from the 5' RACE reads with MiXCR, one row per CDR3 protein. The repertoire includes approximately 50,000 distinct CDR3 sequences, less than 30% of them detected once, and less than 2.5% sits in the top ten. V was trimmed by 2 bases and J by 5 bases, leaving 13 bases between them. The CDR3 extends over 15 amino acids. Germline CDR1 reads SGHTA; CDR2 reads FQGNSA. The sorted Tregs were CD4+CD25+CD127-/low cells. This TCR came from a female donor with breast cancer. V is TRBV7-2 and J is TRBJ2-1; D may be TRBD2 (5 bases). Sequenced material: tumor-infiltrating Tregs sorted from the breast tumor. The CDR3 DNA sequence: TGTGCCAGCAGCTTATCGGGATTACCAAACAATGAGCAGTTCTTC. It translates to CASSLSGLPNNEQFF. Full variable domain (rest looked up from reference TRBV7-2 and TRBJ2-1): GAGVSQSPSNKVTEKGKDVELRCDPISGHTALYWYRQSLGQGLEFLIYFQGNSAPDKSGLPSDRFSAERTGGSVSTLTIQRTQQEDSAVYLCASSLSGLPNNEQFFGPGTRLTVL.